The clone carrying this T cell receptor (beta chain) occurred once. Its target is not known. Each and every patient relapsed after autologous stem cell transplantation, and patients got differing brentuximab vedotin exposure. The data stem from a study of PD-1 blockade in classical Hodgkin lymphoma. Study outcomes and limitations: Some patients began nivolumab under 1 year after ASCT. These patients were excluded from later analyses.

V was shortened by 4 bases and J by 8 bases, with 14 bases between the two germline ends. Germline CDR1 reads SNHLY; CDR2 reads FYNNEI. The CDR3 covers 13 residues. Method: immunoSEQ multiplex PCR; TCRdb's copy keeps in-frame clones and lacks some. The sample has more than 140,000 clones, approximately 72% seen once; the top ten hold roughly 9.2%. Sequencing used peripheral blood mononuclear cells (PBMCs), obtained before the second cycle of nivolumab. The clonotype originates from a human donor with classical Hodgkin lymphoma. V is TRBV2 and J is TRBJ1-2; a possible D gene is TRBD1 (5 bases). The CDR3 region has the DNA TGTGCCAGCAGTGGACAGAGCGCCCTAGGCTACACCTTC. It yields the protein CASSGQSALGYTF.